This T cell receptor (beta chain) was observed in a study of cytomegalovirus exposure and HLA in healthy donors. The PCR contained 60 Vbeta and 13 Jbeta primers. Some clones are missing from TCRdb's copy, which holds only in-frame ones; the method was immunoSEQ multiplex PCR. This table has more than 140,000 clones, 64% appearing once. In regard to this clone: Its antigen is not known. This CDR3 is also generated by other DNA sequences in the sample.

Study findings and constraints: HLA alleles were associated with 15,000 to 20,000 TCR beta sequences in a later analysis at 0.05 false discovery rate. Through in vitro validation, three CMV-associated chains were shown to be specific for CMV antigens.

Germline-derived CDR1 and CDR2 are SGDLS and YYNGEE. The CDR3 totals 15 residues. The V gene end was trimmed by 2 bases and the J gene end by 4 bases; junction bases not matched to a gene: 5. Sequencing was done on a sample of PBMCs. The sequence derives from a woman under 40 in good health and CMV-seropositive. The V gene is TRBV9, the J gene TRBJ2-3, with 9 nucleotides matching TRBD2. The CDR3 DNA reads as TGTGCCAGCAGCGTTTGGCGGGGGGGCGCAGATACGCAGTATTTT. This codes for CASSVWRGGADTQYF.